The TCR beta chain described here comes from a study of Ad26.COV2.S vaccination and SARS-CoV-2 variants. Findings and limits, study-wide: Total T cell responses may have been underestimated by the TCR breadth and depth analyses.

Regarding this clone: Its antigen remains unknown.

Measured with immunoSEQ multiplex PCR; TCRdb has only the in-frame clones, and not every one. This table holds 400,000 to 500,000 clones, roughly nine tenths found once. Sample treatment: roughly 18 received Ad26.COV2.S at low or high dose, single or two shots; 5 received placebo; per-sample allocation not given. Sampling was done on day 63 after the first vaccine or placebo injection. As its vector, the vaccine had Ad26, which expressed Wuhan-strain SARS-CoV-2 spike. The V gene end was trimmed by 6 bases and the J gene end by 3 bases; junction bases not matched to a gene: 7. Germline values: CDR1 MNHEY, CDR2 SVGEGT. This CDR3 region has 15 residues.

The receptor's source is a person between 18 and 60 years old who received the Ad26.COV2.S COVID-19 vaccine or a placebo. This specimen consisted of peripheral blood, obtained in a trial of Ad26.COV2.S vaccine versus placebo. The chain is built from TRBV6-2 or TRBV6-3 and TRBJ2-3; 9 nucleotides line up with TRBD2. CDR3 amino acids: CASSVTSGSTDTQYF. The CDR3 DNA is TGTGCCAGCAGCGTAACTAGCGGGTCAACAGATACGCAGTATTTT.